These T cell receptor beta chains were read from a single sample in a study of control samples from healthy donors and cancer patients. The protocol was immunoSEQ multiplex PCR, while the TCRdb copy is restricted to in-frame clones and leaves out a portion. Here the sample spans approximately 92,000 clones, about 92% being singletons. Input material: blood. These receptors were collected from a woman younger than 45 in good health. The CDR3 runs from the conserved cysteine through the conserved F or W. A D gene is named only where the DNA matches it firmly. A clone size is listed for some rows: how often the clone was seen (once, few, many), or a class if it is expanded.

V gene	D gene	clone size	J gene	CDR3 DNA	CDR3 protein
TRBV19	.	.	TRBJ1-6	TGTGCCAGTACTACAGGGCCCAGCTATAATTCACCCCTCCACTTT	CASTTGPSYNSPLHF
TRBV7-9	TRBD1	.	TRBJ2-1	TGTGCCAGCAGCCCAATGCGGACGACAGGGGGAGACGCCAATGAGCAGTTCTTC	CASSPMRTTGGDANEQFF
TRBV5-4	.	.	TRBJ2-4	TGTGCCAGCAGCTTGGAGGCTGGGGAAAACATTCAGTACTTC	CASSLEAGENIQYF
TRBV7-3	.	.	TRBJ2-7	TGTGCCAGCAGCTTAAGCCCCAAGAAGGAGCAGTACTTC	CASSLSPKKEQYF
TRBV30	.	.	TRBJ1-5	TGTGCCTGGAGAGAGGGAGGAGGCAATCAGCCCCAGCATTTT	CAWREGGGNQPQHF
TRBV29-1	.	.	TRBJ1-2	TGCAGCGTCGATCACGGAACTAACTATGGCTACACCTTC	CSVDHGTNYGYTF
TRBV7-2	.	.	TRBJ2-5	TGTGCCAGCAGCTTACGGACGCAAGAGACCCAGTACTTC	CASSLRTQETQYF
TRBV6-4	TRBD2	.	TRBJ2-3	TGTGCCAACCGGGAGGAGCACACAGATACGCAGTATTTT	CANREEHTDTQYF
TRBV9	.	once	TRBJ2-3	TGTGCCAGCAGCGAGGGATTTCGGACAGATACGCAGTATTTT	CASSEGFRTDTQYF
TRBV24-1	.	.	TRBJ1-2	TGTGCCACCAGTGATTTGCCCAGGGACGGCTACACCTTC	CATSDLPRDGYTF
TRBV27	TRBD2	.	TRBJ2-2	TGTGCCAGCAGTTTATCGGGGCTAGCGGGAGGAATCTACTTCTCCGGGGAGCTGTTTTTT	CASSLSGLAGGIYFSGELFF
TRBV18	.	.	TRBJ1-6	TGTGCCAGCTCACCCCCGTTAAATTCACCCCTCCACTTT	CASSPPLNSPLHF
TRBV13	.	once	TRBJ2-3	TGTGCCAGCAGCTTAGCCACAGATACGCAGTATTTT	CASSLATDTQYF
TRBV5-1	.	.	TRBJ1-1	TGCGCCAGCAGCCAAGGGACATCCGAAGCTTTCTTT	CASSQGTSEAFF
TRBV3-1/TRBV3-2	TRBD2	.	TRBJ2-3	TGTGCCAGCAGCCTAGGGACTAGCGGGAGCACAGATACGCAGTATTTT	CASSLGTSGSTDTQYF
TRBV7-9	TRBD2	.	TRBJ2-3	TGTGCCAGCAGCTTAGCGTTAGCGGGATGGAGAGATACGCAGTATTTT	CASSLALAGWRDTQYF
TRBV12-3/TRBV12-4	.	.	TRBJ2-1	TGTGCTAGCAGCCCGTTCGGGGTCAATGAGCAGTTCTTC	CASSPFGVNEQFF
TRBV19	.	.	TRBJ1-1	TGTGCCAGTAGTTTACCAACCGGGACACCTACTTACGCTGAAGCTTTCTTT	CASSLPTGTPTYAEAFF
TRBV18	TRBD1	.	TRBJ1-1	TGTGCCAGCTCACCACCGGGTGACAGGGGATTGAACACTGAAGCTTTCTTT	CASSPPGDRGLNTEAFF
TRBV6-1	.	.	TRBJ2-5	TGTGCCAGCAGTGAAGTCGGGGGTCAGGAGACCCAGTACTTC	CASSEVGGQETQYF
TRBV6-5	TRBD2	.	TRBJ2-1	TGTGCCAGCAGTTTAGCGGGAGGGCCGAGTGAGCAGTTCTTC	CASSLAGGPSEQFF
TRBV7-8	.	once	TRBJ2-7	TGTGCCAGCAGCTTAGCCCCCGGGACTGGTTACTACGAGCAGTACTTC	CASSLAPGTGYYEQYF
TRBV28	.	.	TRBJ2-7	TGTGCCAGCAGTGGGTGGGGCACAGGGCGGACCTACGAGCAGTACTTC	CASSGWGTGRTYEQYF
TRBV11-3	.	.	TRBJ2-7	TGTGCCAGCAGCACCCCCGGGACTGGTCGGTCCTACGAGCAGTACTTC	CASSTPGTGRSYEQYF
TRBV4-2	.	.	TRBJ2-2	TGTGCCAGCAGCCAAACCCTCACCGTGCACGGGGAGCTGTTTTTT	CASSQTLTVHGELFF
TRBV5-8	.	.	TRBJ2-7	TGTGCCAGCAGCTTTGTGGGCAACTACGAGCAGTACTTC	CASSFVGNYEQYF
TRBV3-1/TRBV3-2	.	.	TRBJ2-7	TGTGCCAGCAGCCAAGGTAGTGTCAGAGGCACCCGTCCGGAGGACGAGCAGTACTTC	CASSQGSVRGTRPEDEQYF
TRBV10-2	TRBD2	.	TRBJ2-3	TGCGCCAGCAGTGATCTCGGGGGGGCCGGGACAGATACGCAGTATTTT	CASSDLGGAGTDTQYF
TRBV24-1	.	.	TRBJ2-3	TGTGCCACCAGTGATTTTTTAGCATCCGATACGCAGTATTTT	CATSDFLASDTQYF
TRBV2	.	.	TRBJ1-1	TGTGCCAGCGCAACGCCTAGAGGCACTGAAGCTTTCTTT	CASATPRGTEAFF
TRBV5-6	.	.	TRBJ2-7	TGTGCCAGCAGCTTGGTGGTTGGGGAGGCATTCGAGCAGTACTTC	CASSLVVGEAFEQYF
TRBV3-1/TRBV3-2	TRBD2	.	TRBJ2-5	TGTGCCAGCAGCCAAGGAGTAGGGGCGGGGGACCCCAAGGTGACCCAGTACTTC	CASSQGVGAGDPKVTQYF
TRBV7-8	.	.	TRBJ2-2	TGTGCCAGCAGCCCGATGACAGGGAACACCGGGGAGCTGTTTTTT	CASSPMTGNTGELFF
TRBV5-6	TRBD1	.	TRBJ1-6	TGTGCCAGCAGCTTGGCAGGGGGCGCTTGGAATTCACCCCTCCACTTT	CASSLAGGAWNSPLHF
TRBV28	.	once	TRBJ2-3	TGTGCCAGCAGCCGAACGGGGAAATTAGATACGCAGTATTTT	CASSRTGKLDTQYF
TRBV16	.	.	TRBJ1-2	TGTGCCAGCAGCCAATCCCGGGGGAGACAGTACGGCTACACCTTC	CASSQSRGRQYGYTF
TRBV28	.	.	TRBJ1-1	TGTGCCAGCAGTTTTTCCGGGGCAAACGAAGCTTTCTTT	CASSFSGANEAFF
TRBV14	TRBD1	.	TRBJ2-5	TGTGCCAGCAGCCAGGAGGACAGGGGGTTTCAAGAGACCCAGTACTTC	CASSQEDRGFQETQYF
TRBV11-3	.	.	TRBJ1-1	TGTGCCAGCAGCCCTAGGGGAGGGAACACTGAAGCTTTCTTT	CASSPRGGNTEAFF
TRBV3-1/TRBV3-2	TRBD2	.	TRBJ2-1	TGTGCCAGCAGCCAAGATTTATGGGCTAGCGGGAGCGACAATGAGCAGTTCTTC	CASSQDLWASGSDNEQFF
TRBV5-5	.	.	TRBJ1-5	TGTGCCAGCAGCTTGCCCCCGGGGGAATATAGCAATCAGCCCCAGCATTTT	CASSLPPGEYSNQPQHF
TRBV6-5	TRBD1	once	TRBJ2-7	TGTGCCAGCAGGGGGACAGGGTTCTACGAGCAGTACTTC	CASRGTGFYEQYF
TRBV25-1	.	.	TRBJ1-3	TGTGCCAGCAGTGAATTCGGGGGAATAGGAAACACCATATATTTT	CASSEFGGIGNTIYF
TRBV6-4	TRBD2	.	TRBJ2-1	TGTGCCAGCAGTGTTTTGGCGGGAGGGCCCGATGAGCAGTTCTTC	CASSVLAGGPDEQFF
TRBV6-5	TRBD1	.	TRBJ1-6	TGTGCCAGCAGTTGGACAGGTGATAATTCACCCCTCCACTTT	CASSWTGDNSPLHF
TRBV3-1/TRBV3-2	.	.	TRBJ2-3	TGTGCCAGCAGCTTTACTAGTTCCGATACGCAGTATTTT	CASSFTSSDTQYF
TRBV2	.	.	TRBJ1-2	TGTGCCAGCAGTGAAAGAGCAGCACGCACCTTC	CASSERAARTF
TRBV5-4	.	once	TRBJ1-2	TGTGCCAGCAGCCTTTACAGGCCTAGCGATGGCTACACCTTC	CASSLYRPSDGYTF
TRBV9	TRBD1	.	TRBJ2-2	TGTGCCAGCAGCGCACGAAACAGGGGCCCTTACACCGGGGAGCTGTTTTTT	CASSARNRGPYTGELFF
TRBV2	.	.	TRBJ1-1	TGTGCCAGCAGTGAGTCAGGGTCGCCTAGGGGGAACACTGAAGCTTTCTTT	CASSESGSPRGNTEAFF